This TCR beta chain was profiled in a study of beta chain features in type 1 diabetes. The V and J ends lost 5 bases and 3 bases, in that order; junction bases with no gene match: 7. The length of the CDR3 is 14 residues. The V gene's germline CDR1 is SEHNR and CDR2 FQNEAQ (reference sequence). Every isolated RNA sample was fully reverse transcribed, so sequencing captured expressed TCRB transcripts. Assay used: immunoSEQ multiplex PCR; TCRdb lists only in-frame clones, some missing. The sample lists 300,000 or so clones; roughly 14% were seen once. To note about this clone: Its antigen is unidentified.

Study results and caveats: Shortening of TCRB CDR3s, moderate but significant, appeared in all four CD4+ subsets of Type 1 diabetes patients.

Input material: naive CD4+ T cells from blood. V gene TRBV7-9 combines with J gene TRBJ2-7; 7 positions match TRBD1. The sequence derives from a woman younger than 30 with type 1 diabetes. CDR3 residues: CASSEGTADYEQYF. The DNA for the CDR3 is TGTGCCAGCAGCGAAGGGACAGCGGACTACGAGCAGTACTTC.